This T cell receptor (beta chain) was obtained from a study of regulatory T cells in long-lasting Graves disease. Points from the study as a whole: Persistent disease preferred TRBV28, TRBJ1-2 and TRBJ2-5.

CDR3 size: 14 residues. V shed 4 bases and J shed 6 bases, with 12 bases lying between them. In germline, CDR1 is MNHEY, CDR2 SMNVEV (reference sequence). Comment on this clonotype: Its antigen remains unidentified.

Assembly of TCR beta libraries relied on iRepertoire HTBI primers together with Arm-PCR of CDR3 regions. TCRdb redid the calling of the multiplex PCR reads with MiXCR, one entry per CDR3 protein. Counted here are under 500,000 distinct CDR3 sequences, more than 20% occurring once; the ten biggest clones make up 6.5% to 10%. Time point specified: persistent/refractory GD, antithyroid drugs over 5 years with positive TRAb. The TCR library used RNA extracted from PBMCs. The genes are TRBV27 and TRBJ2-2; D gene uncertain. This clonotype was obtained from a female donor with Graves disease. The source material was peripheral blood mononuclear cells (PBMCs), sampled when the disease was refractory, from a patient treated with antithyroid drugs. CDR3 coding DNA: TGTGCCAGCAGTTGGGTGGGTGATCCCGGGGAGCTGTTTTTT. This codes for CASSWVGDPGELFF.